The 20 T cell receptor beta chains below come from one sample, sequenced in a study of T cells after yellow fever vaccination. Via MiXCR, TCRdb re-called the 5' RACE reads, giving one row per CDR3 protein. The sample has 150,000 to 200,000 distinct CDR3 sequences; more than 9.5% are singletons. The specimen was CD8+ T cells sorted from PBMCs, collected 15 days after the yellow fever booster vaccination. The receptors shown here come from a man aged 18 to 30 who received the YFV17D yellow fever vaccine.

The CDR3 nucleotides read TGCGCCAGCAGCCAAGAACCTCGCTTGGAATCACCCCTCCACTTT. It codes for CASSQEPRLESPLHF. The chain combines TRBV4-1 with TRBJ1-6; D gene unclear. This CDR3 is 15 amino acids long. V lost 0 bases and J lost 10, with 13 bases in between. The germline CDR1 and CDR2 sequences are MGHRA and YSYEKL.

This clonotype has only a few counts. The chain recombines TRBV10-2 with TRBJ2-7, with D possibly called TRBD1 or TRBD2 (5 bases each). The CDR3 sequence is 14 residues long. The germline V gene encodes CDR1 WSHSY and CDR2 SAAADI. V was trimmed by 3 bases and J by 7 bases, leaving 16 bases between them. CDR3 sequence reads: CASSDQTGQDEQYF. CDR3 DNA: TGCGCCAGCAGTGATCAGACGGGGCAGGATGAGCAGTACTTC.

This rearrangement joins TRBV12-3 or TRBV12-4 to TRBJ1-1, with D tentatively TRBD1 (5 bases). V lost 7 bases, J lost 1 base, and 7 bases lay in between. The CDR3 runs 12 residues. CDR3 amino acids: CASIQGNTEAFF. DNA of the CDR3: TGTGCCAGCATCCAGGGGAACACTGAAGCTTTCTTT.

The V and J genes are TRBV4-3 and TRBJ1-2, with 10 bases aligning to TRBD1. The length of the CDR3 is 15 residues. The germline gives CDR1 LGHNA, CDR2 YSLEER. Unmatched junction bases numbered 6, after V lost 3 bases and J lost 5 bases. This CDR3 is CASSHQEGQGYGYTF. CDR3 nucleotides: TGCGCCAGCAGCCACCAAGAGGGACAGGGGTATGGCTACACCTTC.

The chain joins TRBV4-1 to TRBJ1-5; D is uncertain. Germline V gives CDR1 MGHRA, CDR2 YSYEKL. The V and J ends lost 1 base and 4 bases respectively, with 11 bases between them. The CDR3 consists of 15 residues. This CDR3 is CASSQGRNDNQPQHF. The CDR3 nucleotides are TGCGCCAGCAGCCAAGGACGGAACGATAATCAGCCCCAGCATTTT.

The chain has TRBV7-6 and TRBJ2-3; TRBD2 matches at 10 bases. CDR1 and CDR2 from the germline V gene are SGHVS and FNYEAQ. The CDR3 is 15 amino acids. Trimming removed 1 base from V and 3 bases from J; junction bases left unmatched: 1. CDR3 in amino acids: CASSLVLAGTDTQYF. Here the CDR3 DNA reads TGTGCCAGCAGCTTAGTACTAGCGGGGACAGATACGCAGTATTTT. Full variable domain (remainder filled in from reference TRBV7-6 and TRBJ2-3): GAGVSQSPRYKVTKRGQDVALRCDPISGHVSLYWYRQALGQGPEFLTYFNYEAQQDKSGLPNDRFSAERPEGSISTLTIQRTEQRDSAMYRCASSLVLAGTDTQYFGPGTRLTVL.

This chain joins TRBV4-1 and TRBJ1-4, with 11 bases lining up with TRBD1. V gave up 4 bases and J gave up 6 bases; unmatched junction bases: 7. From germline, CDR1 is MGHRA and CDR2 YSYEKL. The CDR3 extends over 16 amino acids. CDR3 bases: TGCGCCAGCAGCCCCCCAGCGGGACAGGGGGATGAAAAACTGTTTTTT. Its translation: CASSPPAGQGDEKLFF.

The CDR3 nucleotides read TGCGCCAGCAGCAAGAGGACCGGGACAGGGTACGGAAACACCATATATTTT. It translates to CASSKRTGTGYGNTIYF. The J gene is TRBJ1-3, the V gene TRBV4-1, with TRBD1 matching 9 bases. V lost 5 bases and J lost 4; bases outside the gene matches: 12. The CDR3 runs to 17 residues. CDR1 is MGHRA and CDR2 is YSYEKL in the germline V gene.

As to this clonotype: One end of the junction fails to match germline, which may point to a read error. This sequence joins TRBV6-5 and TRBJ1-1; no definite D call. The CDR3 sequence is 13 residues long. CDR1 MNHEY and CDR2 SVGAGI come from the germline V gene. The CDR3 region has the DNA TGTGCCAGCACTTACGGCCCGAACACTGAAGCTTTCTTT. This sequence encodes CASTYGPNTEAFF.

The rearrangement uses TRBV2 and TRBJ2-3; D may be TRBD1 (5 bases). Germline V gene sequence: CDR1 SNHLY, CDR2 FYNNEI. This CDR3 contains 15 residues. Trimming took 4 bases from V and 0 from J, leaving 11 bases between them. Here the CDR3 reads CASSAKDTSTDTQYF. For the CDR3, the DNA is TGTGCCAGCAGTGCCAAGGACACTAGCACAGATACGCAGTATTTT.

This clonotype turned up a few times. This chain connects TRBV7-3 to TRBJ1-1; no definite D call. Germline V gene data show CDR1 as SGHTA and CDR2 as FQGTGA. The CDR3 runs to 15 residues. V gave up 1 base and J gave up 0 bases, with 9 bases separating them. This chain's CDR3 is CASSLNSYLNTEAFF. The DNA of the CDR3 is TGTGCCAGCAGCTTAAACAGCTACCTGAACACTGAAGCTTTCTTT.

This clonotype was seen only a few times. The rearrangement links TRBV30 to TRBJ2-3, with 15 positions matching TRBD2. This CDR3 is built from 18 residues. Germline lookup yields CDR1 GTSNPN and CDR2 SVGIG (reference sequence). The ends lost 2 bases at V and 2 bases at J; junction bases unmatched: 8. DNA of the CDR3: TGTGCCTGGAGTTTGGGACTAGCGGGGGGACCTTACACAGATACGCAGTATTTT. This gives the protein CAWSLGLAGGPYTDTQYF.

The gene calls are TRBV5-6 and TRBJ2-7, with D possibly TRBD1 on 5 matching bases. The CDR3 is 13 residues long. V was shortened by 1 base and J by 4 bases, with 9 bases between the two germline ends. Germline-derived CDR1 and CDR2 are SGHDT and YYEEEE. CDR3 nucleotide sequence: TGTGCCAGCAGCTTGTTCAGGGTATACGAGCAGTACGTC. As protein: CASSLFRVYEQYV.

The chain uses TRBV28 and TRBJ2-2; D is possibly TRBD1 (6 bases). Deletions cut 10 bases from V and 1 base from J, with 10 bases between. CDR3 size: 13 residues. The germline V gene encodes CDR1 MDHEN and CDR2 SYDVKM. CDR3: CATKQGNTGELFF. DNA for the CDR3: TGTGCCACTAAACAGGGGAACACCGGGGAGCTGTTTTTT.

This chain uses TRBV20-1 with TRBJ2-5; a weak D match, TRBD2 (6 bases). V lost 3 bases and J lost 5, with 19 bases in between. Germline CDR1 is DFQATT and CDR2 is SNEGSKA (reference sequence). The CDR3 has 15 residues. CDR3 sequence: CSASPFGAGWETQYF. For the CDR3, the DNA is TGCAGTGCTAGCCCCTTCGGGGCGGGGTGGGAGACCCAGTACTTC.

The chain is built from TRBV7-6 and TRBJ1-1, with 8 positions matching TRBD1. Trimming took 6 bases from V and 1 from J; bases not matched to a gene: 4. Germline CDR1 and CDR2: SGHVS and FNYEAQ. The CDR3 runs 14 residues. CDR3 amino acids: CASSSGGQNTEAFF. In DNA form, the CDR3 reads TGTGCCAGCAGTTCAGGGGGCCAGAACACTGAAGCTTTCTTT.

This clonotype was counted between two and nine times. The J gene is TRBJ1-2, the V gene TRBV12-3 or TRBV12-4, with a possible D match to TRBD1 (5 bases). Trimming pared 7 bases from V and 7 bases from J, leaving 16 bases between. The CDR3 contains 13 residues. CDR3 residues: CASTIGLGVGYTF. The CDR3 bases are TGTGCCAGCACGATAGGTTTGGGGGTTGGCTACACCTTC.

At least ten counts were recorded for this clonotype. This chain connects TRBV10-3 to TRBJ2-7; 15 nucleotides align to TRBD2. V lost 6 bases, J lost 5 bases, and 11 bases stayed unmatched. Germline V gene data show CDR1 as ENHRY and CDR2 as SYGVKD. This CDR3 is built from 17 residues. The CDR3 spells CAIRTSGLAGGLNEQYF. CDR3 DNA sequence: TGTGCCATCAGGACATCGGGACTAGCGGGGGGCCTTAACGAGCAGTACTTC.

Concerning this clonotype: A junction end diverges from the germline sequence, so it may reflect a read error. The chain is built from TRBV4-1 and TRBJ2-7, with D tentatively TRBD1 or TRBD2 (5 bases each). The germline V gene encodes CDR1 MGHRA and CDR2 YSYEKL. The CDR3 is 14 amino acids. CDR3 in amino acids: CASCQEGTPYEQYF. DNA of the CDR3: TGCGCCAGCTGCCAAGAGGGGACCCCCTACGAGCAGTACTTC.

This clonotype turned up a few times. The V call is TRBV12-3 or TRBV12-4, the J call TRBJ2-7, with 8 bases aligning to TRBD2. This CDR3 is 12 amino acids long. V lost 8 bases to trimming and J lost 4 bases; unmatched junction nucleotides: 4. The DNA of the CDR3 is TGTGCCAGCGCCCCTAGCGGGTACGAGCAGTACTTC. Its protein is CASAPSGYEQYF.